This entry lists 10 T cell receptor beta chains sequenced from one sample in a study of identical twins. TCRdb used MiXCR to reprocess the 5' RACE reads, holding one entry per CDR3 protein. The data hold approximately 700,000 distinct CDR3 sequences, with around a sixth observed a single time. This sample also belongs to another study, concerning T cells expressing NK-cell markers.

Sequencing was performed on PBMCs. These receptors were collected from a young woman in good health.

V gene TRBV5-5 combines with J gene TRBJ1-1, with 7 bases lining up with TRBD1. J lost 5 bases, V lost 6 bases, and 13 bases had no gene match. The CDR3 runs to 15 residues. The germline CDR1 and CDR2 sequences are SGHKS and YYEKEE (reference sequence). The CDR3 loop is CASTLIDRAETEAFF. The CDR3 DNA sequence: TGTGCCAGCACCCTGATTGACAGGGCAGAAACTGAAGCTTTCTTT. The variable domain in full, completed from reference TRBV5-5 and TRBJ1-1, reads DAGVTQSPTHLIKTRGQQVTLRCSPISGHKSVSWYQQVLGQGPQFIFQYYEKEERGRGNFPDRFSARQFPNYSSELNVNALLLGDSALYLCASTLIDRAETEAFFGQGTRLTVV.

This clonotype was detected only a few times. V usage is TRBV6-1 and J usage is TRBJ1-5; D unclear. V was clipped by 10 bases and J by 7 bases, with 8 bases between them. The germline gives CDR1 MNHNS, CDR2 SASEGT. The CDR3 runs to 10 residues. The CDR3 bases are TGTGCCAACGGTGGCCAGCCCCAGCATTTT. Residues: CANGGQPQHF.

This CDR3 reads CASSELAGGGEQYF. Here the CDR3 DNA reads TGTGCCAGCAGTGAACTAGCGGGGGGGGGGGAGCAGTACTTC. The chain recombines TRBV6-1 with TRBJ2-7; 12 bases align to TRBD2. In germline, CDR1 is MNHNS, CDR2 SASEGT. The CDR3 loop spans 14 amino acids. J gave up 7 bases and V 2 bases, and 3 bases lay outside the gene matches.

V usage is TRBV10-3 and J usage is TRBJ2-1; 7 bases align to TRBD2. With 6 bases clipped from V and 4 bases from J, the junction kept 12 bases outside the gene matches. Germline CDR1 ENHRY, CDR2 SYGVKD. There are 16 residues in the CDR3. The DNA for the CDR3 is TGTGCCATCAGCGGGACTACAACTATAGGTTACAATGAGCAGTTCTTC. Its protein is CAISGTTTIGYNEQFF.

This clonotype appeared a single time. Possible read error: a much larger clone is one base away. The genes are TRBV12-3 or TRBV12-4 and TRBJ2-3; D ambiguous. The ends were cut back, 4 bases at V and 5 bases at J, with 4 bases in the middle. The CDR3 loop spans 11 amino acids. The CDR3 sequence: CASSWQDTQYF. CDR3 bases: TGTGCCAGCAGTTGGCAAGATACGCAGTATTTT.

This rearrangement joins TRBV15 to TRBJ1-2; 9 bases align to TRBD1. This CDR3 region has 15 residues. V shed 5 bases and J 5 bases; nucleotides not matched to a gene: 9. Germline lookup yields CDR1 LNHNV and CDR2 YYDKDF (reference sequence). In nucleotides, the CDR3 is TGTGCCACCAGCGTCGACAGGGGGGTTACGTATGGCTACACCTTC. Translated, it gives CATSVDRGVTYGYTF.

The chain employs TRBV7-2 and TRBJ1-2; D is uncertain. With 4 bases removed from V and 2 bases from J, the gap between germline ends came to 5 bases. Germline values: CDR1 SGHTA, CDR2 FQGNSA. The CDR3 is 12 residues long. CDR3 nucleotide sequence: TGTGCCAGCAGCTCCTCCAACTATGGCTACACCTTC. Translation gives CASSSSNYGYTF.

This clonotype has a handful of counts. The chain employs TRBV5-1 and TRBJ2-7; D might be TRBD1 (6 bases). This CDR3 contains 13 residues. The germline V gene encodes CDR1 SGHRS and CDR2 YFSETQ. Trimming removed 4 bases from V and 3 bases from J, with 11 bases in between. DNA for the CDR3: TGCGCCAGCAGCCAAGGGACAAACTACGAGCAGTACTTC. It specifies CASSQGTNYEQYF.

On this clonotype itself: Relative to the germline gene, one junction end is altered; a read error may explain this. The CDR3 DNA reads TGCGCCAGCAGCTTTTCACAAGGGACCCAGTACTTC. It codes for CASSFSQGTQYF. This chain connects TRBV5-1 to TRBJ2-5; D is uncertain. This CDR3 is built from 12 residues. The V gene's germline CDR1 is SGHRS and CDR2 YFSETQ.

The genes are TRBV6-5 and TRBJ2-7; D tentatively reads TRBD1 or TRBD2 (5 bases each). Germline-derived CDR1 and CDR2 are MNHEY and SVGAGI. CDR3 length: 14 amino acids. The V end lost 2 bases, the J end lost 4 bases, and 12 bases lay between the germline ends. The chain's CDR3 is CASSYRGPEYEQYF. CDR3 DNA sequence: TGTGCCAGCAGTTACCGGGGACCGGAGTACGAGCAGTACTTC.